A single TCR beta chain is shown here with its context. The data derive from a study of blood T cell repertoires in COVID-19. At the level of the study: The analysed material was cDNA or gDNA that came from T cells, B-cell-depleted T cells, or PBMCs.

The CDR3 is 19 residues long. V lost 2 bases and J lost 8, with 27 bases in between. From germline, CDR1 is SGHDN and CDR2 FVKESK. Original data processing: Amplification from reference gene primers served as the basis for estimated nucleated cell counts. Sequencing was performed with immunoSEQ multiplex PCR; in TCRdb, only in-frame clones are kept and a portion is missing. V, J and clone size were drawn from that table, and D and trimming were deduced from the DNA. The table has around 130,000 clones, roughly 85% seen once. The genes are TRBV14 and TRBJ1-4; maybe TRBD1 (5 bases). Input material: peripheral blood. The TCR originated in a man between 35 and 55 years old with acute or convalescent COVID-19. The CDR3 region has the DNA TGTGCCAGCAGCCAAAGTACCCCGGGCGTAGGGGCCCTTCGGGAAAAACTGTTTTTT. This sequence encodes CASSQSTPGVGALREKLFF.